These T cell receptor beta chains were read from a single sample in a study of blood T cells in healthy people across ages. From the 5' RACE reads, TCRdb called clonotypes with MiXCR, one entry per CDR3 protein. The repertoire holds hundreds of thousands of distinct CDR3 sequences, with around 50% as singletons. The sample was blood. Every receptor here comes from a man aged 35 to 55 in good health. Each CDR3 is given with its conserved first and last residue. The D gene is left open where the match is weak. Clone size is stated in some rows and not others, as once, few, many or a class when expanded.

TRBJ2-3 NA TRBV4-3 TRBD1 TGCGCCAGCAGCGCCCAGGGGCGGACAGGGGGAGATACGCAGTATTTT CASSAQGRTGGDTQYF
TRBJ2-1 NA TRBV7-2 NA TGTGCCAGCAGCTTACCTACTGAAAAGCAGTTCTTC CASSLPTEKQFF
TRBJ2-7 NA TRBV6-1 NA TGTGCCAGCAGCTCCACTGGCCGAAGTCCGCCGAGAAGTGGTGAGCAGTACTTC CASSSTGRSPPRSGEQYF
TRBJ2-7 many TRBV14 NA TGTGCCAGCAGCCAAGTTAGGGCAGTCGAGCAGTACTTC CASSQVRAVEQYF
TRBJ2-4 NA TRBV29-1 NA TGCAGCGTTGAGTATTCTCGAACCAACATTCAGTACTTC CSVEYSRTNIQYF
TRBJ2-3 NA TRBV9 NA TGTGCCAGCAGCGTAAAGGCACGCGGGTTCACAGATACGCAGTATTTT CASSVKARGFTDTQYF
TRBJ2-3 NA TRBV5-1 TRBD2 TGCGCCAGCACCACTAGCGGGGGGCGGACAGATACGCAGTATTTT CASTTSGGRTDTQYF
TRBJ2-7 NA TRBV29-1 NA TGCAGCGTCGTTTACAATGAGCAGTACTTC CSVVYNEQYF
TRBJ2-7 NA TRBV2 TRBD2 TGTGCCAACAGGCCCTTAGCGGGAAGCTCCTACGAGCAGTACTTC CANRPLAGSSYEQYF
TRBJ2-3 NA TRBV29-1 NA TGCAGCGTTGCGGCGGGGATAGGGAGCACAGATACGCAGTATTTT CSVAAGIGSTDTQYF
TRBJ2-1 once TRBV12-3/TRBV12-4 NA TGTGCCAGCAGTTTACTCGCCCAAGAGACCCAGTTCTTC CASSLLAQETQFF
TRBJ2-3 NA TRBV5-8 TRBD2 TGTGCCAGCAGCCGAAAACTAGCGGCGAGTAGCACAGATACGCAGTATTTT CASSRKLAASSTDTQYF
TRBJ2-2 NA TRBV4-3 NA TGCGCCAGCAGCCAAGGAGCAGCCTGGGGAAGGGAGCTGTTTTTT CASSQGAAWGRELFF
TRBJ2-1 few TRBV5-6 TRBD1 TGTGCCAGCAGCTTGGCGGGACAGTCCTACAATGAGCAGTTCTTC CASSLAGQSYNEQFF
TRBJ1-2 once TRBV28 TRBD1 TGTGCCAGCAGCGGACAGGGTATAGTCTATGGCTACACCTTC CASSGQGIVYGYTF
TRBJ2-1 NA TRBV11-1 TRBD2 TGTGCCAGCAGTTTAGTGAGACTAGCGGGGTCGCACTCCTACAATGAGCAGTTCTTC CASSLVRLAGSHSYNEQFF
TRBJ2-5 few TRBV20-1 TRBD2 TGCAGTGCTAGCTTGGCGGGAGGGAGGCAAGAGACCCAGTACTTC CSASLAGGRQETQYF
TRBJ2-1 NA TRBV9 TRBD2 TGTGCCAGCAGCGTAGAAACTAGCGGTTACAATGAGCAGTTCTTC CASSVETSGYNEQFF
TRBJ1-4 few TRBV4-2 TRBD1 TGTGCCAGCAGCCAAGATCAGGCAGGGGGTAGCGAAAAACTGTTTTTT CASSQDQAGGSEKLFF
TRBJ2-3 NA TRBV28 NA TGTGCCAGCGGAACCCCAGAGACAGATACGCAGTATTTT CASGTPETDTQYF
TRBJ2-7 NA TRBV21-1 NA TGTGCCAGCAGCAAAAATTTGAGGTACTACGAGCAGTACTTC CASSKNLRYYEQYF